The entry below describes one T cell receptor (beta chain). Its target is not known. With 60 Vbeta and 13 Jbeta primers, the PCR was carried out. In the authors' methods: A later analysis counted 65 million to 90 million unique TCR beta chains, roughly 11 million shared. Clones were read by immunoSEQ multiplex PCR, and TCRdb kept only the in-frame ones, dropping some. V and J calls and clone size follow that table, whereas D and trimming were derived from the DNA. The repertoire holds under 200,000 clones, with roughly 80% as singletons. This sample stems from a study of cytomegalovirus exposure and HLA in healthy donors. Whole-study findings and limits: Three CMV-associated chains proved CMV antigen-specific in vitro. It was reported in a later analysis that an Asian-associated ancestry cluster showed fewer N-insertions than the roughly 660-donor mean.

The clonotype comes from a man aged 35 to 55 in good health and CMV-seropositive. The sample taken for sequencing was PBMCs.

The CDR3 reads CASSSGTGGNQPQHF. In nucleotides, the CDR3 is TGTGCCAGCAGTTCCGGGACAGGGGGAAATCAGCCCCAGCATTTT. The chain uses TRBV28 and TRBJ1-5; 11 bases fit TRBD1. Germline V gives CDR1 MDHEN, CDR2 SYDVKM. The CDR3 runs 15 residues. V shed 4 bases, J shed 4 bases, and the junction held 3 bases outside the gene matches.